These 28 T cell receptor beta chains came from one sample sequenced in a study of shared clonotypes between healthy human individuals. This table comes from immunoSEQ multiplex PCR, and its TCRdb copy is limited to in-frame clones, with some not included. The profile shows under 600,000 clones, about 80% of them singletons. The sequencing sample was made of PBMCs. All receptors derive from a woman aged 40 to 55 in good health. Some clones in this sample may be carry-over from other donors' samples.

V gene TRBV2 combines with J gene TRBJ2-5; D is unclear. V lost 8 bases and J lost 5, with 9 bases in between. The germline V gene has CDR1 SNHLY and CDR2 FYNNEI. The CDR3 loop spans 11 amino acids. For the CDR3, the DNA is TGTGCCAGCCGGACCCCCGAGACCCAGTACTTC. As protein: CASRTPETQYF.

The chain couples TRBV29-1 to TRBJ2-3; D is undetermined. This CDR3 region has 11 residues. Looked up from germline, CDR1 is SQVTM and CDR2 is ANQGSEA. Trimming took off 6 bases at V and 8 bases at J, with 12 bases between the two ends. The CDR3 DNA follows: TGCAGCGTCGGCGAGTTCGGTACGCAGTATTTT. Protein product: CSVGEFGTQYF.

The CDR3 protein is CATSLNRDGGNTIYF. CDR3 coding DNA: TGTGCCACCAGCCTCAACAGGGATGGTGGAAACACCATATATTTT. This chain uses TRBV15 with TRBJ1-3, with D perhaps matching TRBD1 (6 bases). The V end was cut by 5 bases, the J end by 3 bases, with 14 bases between. This CDR3 has 15 residues. Per the germline V gene, CDR1 is LNHNV and CDR2 is YYDKDF (reference sequence).

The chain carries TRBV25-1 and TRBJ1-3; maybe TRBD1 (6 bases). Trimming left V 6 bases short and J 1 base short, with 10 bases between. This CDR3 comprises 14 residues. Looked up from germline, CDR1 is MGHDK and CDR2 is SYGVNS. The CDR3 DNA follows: TGTGCCAGCAGACCGACAGGTTCTGGAAACACCATATATTTT. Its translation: CASRPTGSGNTIYF.

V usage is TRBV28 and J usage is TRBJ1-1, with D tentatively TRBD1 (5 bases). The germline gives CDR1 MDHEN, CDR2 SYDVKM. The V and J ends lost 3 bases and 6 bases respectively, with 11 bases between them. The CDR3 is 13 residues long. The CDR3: CASSFGRAAEAFF. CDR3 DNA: TGTGCCAGCAGTTTTGGCAGGGCCGCTGAAGCTTTCTTT.

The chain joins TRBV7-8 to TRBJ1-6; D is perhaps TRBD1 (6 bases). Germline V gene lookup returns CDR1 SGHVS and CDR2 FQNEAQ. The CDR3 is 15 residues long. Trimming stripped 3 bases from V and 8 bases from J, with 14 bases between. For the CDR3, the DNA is TGTGCCAGCAGCTTCCTCGGGGGCTCGGATTCACCCCTCCACTTT. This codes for CASSFLGGSDSPLHF.

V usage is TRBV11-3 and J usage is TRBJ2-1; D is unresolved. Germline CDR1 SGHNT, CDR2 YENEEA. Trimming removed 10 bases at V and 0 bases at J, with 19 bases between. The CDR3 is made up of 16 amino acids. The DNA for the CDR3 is TGTGCCACCCCGAGAAAGCGTCCAAGCTCCTACAATGAGCAGTTCTTC. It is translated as CATPRKRPSSYNEQFF.

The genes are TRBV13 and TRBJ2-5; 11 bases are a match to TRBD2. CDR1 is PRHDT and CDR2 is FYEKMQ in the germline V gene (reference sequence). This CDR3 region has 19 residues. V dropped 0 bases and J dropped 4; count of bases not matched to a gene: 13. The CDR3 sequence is CASSLGELAGAVVGETQYF. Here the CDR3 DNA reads TGTGCCAGCAGCTTAGGGGAACTAGCGGGAGCCGTGGTTGGAGAGACCCAGTACTTC.

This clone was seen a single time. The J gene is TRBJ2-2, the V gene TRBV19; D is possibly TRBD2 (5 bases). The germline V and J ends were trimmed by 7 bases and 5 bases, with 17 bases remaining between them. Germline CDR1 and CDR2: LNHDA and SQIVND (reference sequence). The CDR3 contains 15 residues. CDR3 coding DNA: TGTGCCAGTAACCAAAGCGGCAAAGGGACCGGGGAGCTGTTTTTT. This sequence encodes CASNQSGKGTGELFF.

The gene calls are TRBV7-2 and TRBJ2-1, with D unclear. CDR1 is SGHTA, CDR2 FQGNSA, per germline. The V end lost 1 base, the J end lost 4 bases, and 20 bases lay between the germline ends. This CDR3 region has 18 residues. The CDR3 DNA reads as TGTGCCAGCAGCTTAGACCAGCTCAGGTCCTACGTTTACAATGAGCAGTTCTTC. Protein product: CASSLDQLRSYVYNEQFF.

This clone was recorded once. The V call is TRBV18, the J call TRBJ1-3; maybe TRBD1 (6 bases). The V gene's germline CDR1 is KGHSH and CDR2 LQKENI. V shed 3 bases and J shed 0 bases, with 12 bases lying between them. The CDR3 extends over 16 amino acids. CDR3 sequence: CASSPRDTNSGNTIYF. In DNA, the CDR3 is TGTGCCAGCTCACCGCGGGACACCAACTCTGGAAACACCATATATTTT.

The CDR3 sequence: CASSSSQGSYNEQFF. The CDR3 DNA sequence: TGTGCCAGCAGTTCCTCACAGGGGTCCTACAATGAGCAGTTCTTC. This chain connects TRBV28 to TRBJ2-1, with 7 bases matching TRBD1. The CDR3 spans 15 residues. With 4 bases clipped from V and 1 base from J, the junction kept 4 bases outside the gene matches. CDR1 is MDHEN and CDR2 is SYDVKM in the germline V gene.

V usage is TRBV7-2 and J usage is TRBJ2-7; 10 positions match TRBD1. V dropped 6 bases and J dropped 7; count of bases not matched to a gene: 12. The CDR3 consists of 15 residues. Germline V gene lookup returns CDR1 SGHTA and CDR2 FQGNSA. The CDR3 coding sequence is TGTGCCAGCAGACAGGCCGGGACAGGGGTGTGGGAGCAGTACTTC. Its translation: CASRQAGTGVWEQYF.

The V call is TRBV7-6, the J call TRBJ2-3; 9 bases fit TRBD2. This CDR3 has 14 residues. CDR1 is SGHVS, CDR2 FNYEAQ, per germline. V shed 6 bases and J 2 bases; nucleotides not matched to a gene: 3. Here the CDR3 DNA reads TGTGCCAGCAGGCTAGCGGGACCCACAGATACGCAGTATTTT. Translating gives CASRLAGPTDTQYF.

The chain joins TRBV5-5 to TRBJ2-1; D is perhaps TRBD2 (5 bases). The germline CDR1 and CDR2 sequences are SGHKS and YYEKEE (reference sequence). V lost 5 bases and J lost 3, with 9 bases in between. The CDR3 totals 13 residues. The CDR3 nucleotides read TGTGCCAGCAGGAAAACTAGCTACAATGAGCAGTTCTTC. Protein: CASRKTSYNEQFF.

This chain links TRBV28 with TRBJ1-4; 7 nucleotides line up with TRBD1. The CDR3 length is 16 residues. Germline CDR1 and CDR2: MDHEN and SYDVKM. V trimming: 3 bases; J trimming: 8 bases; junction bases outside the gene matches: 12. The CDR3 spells CASSLGMRQGWEKLFF. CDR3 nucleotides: TGTGCCAGCAGTTTGGGGATGAGACAGGGCTGGGAAAAACTGTTTTTT.

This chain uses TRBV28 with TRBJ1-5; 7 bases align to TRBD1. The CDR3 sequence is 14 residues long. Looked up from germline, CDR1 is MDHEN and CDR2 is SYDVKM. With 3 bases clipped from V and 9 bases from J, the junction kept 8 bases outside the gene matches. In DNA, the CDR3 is TGTGCCAGCAGTTTTCTGGCAGGGGGGGGGCCCCAGCATTTT. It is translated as CASSFLAGGGPQHF.

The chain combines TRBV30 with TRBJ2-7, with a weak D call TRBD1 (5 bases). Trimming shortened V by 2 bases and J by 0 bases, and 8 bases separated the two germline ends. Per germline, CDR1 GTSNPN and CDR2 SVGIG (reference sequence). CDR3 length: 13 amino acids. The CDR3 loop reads CAWSSDSSYEQYF. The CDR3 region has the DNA TGTGCCTGGAGTTCTGACAGCTCCTACGAGCAGTACTTC.

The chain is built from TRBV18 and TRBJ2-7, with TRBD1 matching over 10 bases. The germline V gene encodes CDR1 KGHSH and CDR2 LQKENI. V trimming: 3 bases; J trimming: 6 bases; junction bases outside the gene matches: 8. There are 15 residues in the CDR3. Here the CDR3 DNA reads TGTGCCAGCTCACCGACGACTGACAGGGGGCGCGAGCAGTACTTC. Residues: CASSPTTDRGREQYF.

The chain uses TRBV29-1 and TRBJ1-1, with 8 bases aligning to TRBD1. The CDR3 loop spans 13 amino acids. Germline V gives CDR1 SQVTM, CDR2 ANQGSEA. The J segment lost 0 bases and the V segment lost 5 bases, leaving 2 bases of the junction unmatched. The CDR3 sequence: CSVTTGVNTEAFF. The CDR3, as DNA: TGCAGCGTTACGACAGGGGTGAACACTGAAGCTTTCTTT.

CDR3 DNA: TGTGCCAGCAGCTTCCCGGGACAGGGCGACGAGCAGTACTTC. This sequence encodes CASSFPGQGDEQYF. This rearrangement joins TRBV5-6 to TRBJ2-7, with 9 bases aligning to TRBD1. Trimming took 2 bases from V and 5 from J; bases not matched to a gene: 5. Germline V gives CDR1 SGHDT, CDR2 YYEEEE. This CDR3 has 14 amino acids. Based on the CDR3 plus reference TRBV5-6 and TRBJ2-7, the full variable domain is DAGVTQSPTHLIKTRGQQVTLRCSPKSGHDTVSWYQQALGQGPQFIFQYYEEEERQRGNFPDRFSGHQFPNYSSELNVNALLLGDSALYLCASSFPGQGDEQYFGPGTRLTVT.

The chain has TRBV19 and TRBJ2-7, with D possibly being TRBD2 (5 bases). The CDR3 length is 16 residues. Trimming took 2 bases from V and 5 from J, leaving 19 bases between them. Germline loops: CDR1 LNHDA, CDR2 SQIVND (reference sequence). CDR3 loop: CASSISYGLAPDEQYF. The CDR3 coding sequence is TGTGCCAGTAGTATATCTTATGGGTTAGCGCCTGACGAGCAGTACTTC.

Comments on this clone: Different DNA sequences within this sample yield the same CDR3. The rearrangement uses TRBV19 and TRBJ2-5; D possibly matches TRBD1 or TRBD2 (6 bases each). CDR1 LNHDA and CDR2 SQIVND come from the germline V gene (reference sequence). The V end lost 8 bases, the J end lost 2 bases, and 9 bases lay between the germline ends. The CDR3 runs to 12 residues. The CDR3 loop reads CASGGLQETQYF. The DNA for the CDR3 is TGTGCCAGTGGGGGGCTACAAGAGACCCAGTACTTC.

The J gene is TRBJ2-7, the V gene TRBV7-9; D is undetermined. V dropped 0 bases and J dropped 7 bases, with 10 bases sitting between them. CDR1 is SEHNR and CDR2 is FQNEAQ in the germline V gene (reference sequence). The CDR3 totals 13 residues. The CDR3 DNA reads TGTGCCAGCAGCTTAGCGGATCGGTGGGAGCAGTACTTC. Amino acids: CASSLADRWEQYF.

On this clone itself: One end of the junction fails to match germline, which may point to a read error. The CDR3 is CASSTDRSEAFF. For the CDR3, the DNA is TGTGCCAGCAGCACAGACAGGAGTGAAGCTTTCTTT. The rearrangement joins TRBV5-1 to TRBJ1-1; TRBD1 is a possible D gene (6 bases). Germline V gene sequence: CDR1 SGHRS, CDR2 YFSETQ. There are 12 residues in the CDR3.

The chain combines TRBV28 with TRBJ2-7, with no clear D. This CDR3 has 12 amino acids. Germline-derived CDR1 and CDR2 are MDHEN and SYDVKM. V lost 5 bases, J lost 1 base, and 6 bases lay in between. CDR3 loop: CASSRGSYEQYF. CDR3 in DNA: TGTGCCAGCAGTCGTGGTTCCTACGAGCAGTACTTC.

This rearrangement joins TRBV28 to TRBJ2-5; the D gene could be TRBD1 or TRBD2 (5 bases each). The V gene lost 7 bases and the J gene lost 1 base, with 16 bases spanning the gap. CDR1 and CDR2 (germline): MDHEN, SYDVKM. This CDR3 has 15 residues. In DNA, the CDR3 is TGTGCCAGCAACGGGGCTCCCTTGATCCAAGAGACCCAGTACTTC. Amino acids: CASNGAPLIQETQYF.

CDR3 in DNA: TGTGCCAGCACTAGACTAGCGGTGAACACCGGGGAGCTGTTTTTT. Translating it yields CASTRLAVNTGELFF. The chain recombines TRBV27 with TRBJ2-2, with 9 bases aligning to TRBD2. This CDR3 spans 15 amino acids. The V gene end was trimmed by 7 bases and the J gene end by 1 base; junction bases not matched to a gene: 4. The germline gives CDR1 MNHEY, CDR2 SMNVEV (reference sequence).